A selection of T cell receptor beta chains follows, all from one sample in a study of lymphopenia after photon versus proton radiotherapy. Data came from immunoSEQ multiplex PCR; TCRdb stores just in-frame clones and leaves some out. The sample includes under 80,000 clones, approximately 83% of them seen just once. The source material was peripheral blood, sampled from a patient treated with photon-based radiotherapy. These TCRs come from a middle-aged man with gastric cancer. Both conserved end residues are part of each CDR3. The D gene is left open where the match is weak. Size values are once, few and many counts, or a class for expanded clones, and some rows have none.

DNA: TGTGCCAGCAGCTCCCCTTTTGGGGGGGAGCAAGAGACCCAGTACTTC
CDR3: CASSSPFGGEQETQYF
D: TRBD2
size: .
V: TRBV7-6
length: 16
J: TRBJ2-5

DNA: TGTGCCAGCGGGAGTTTACGGGAAAAACTGTTTTTT
CDR3: CASGSLREKLFF
D: .
size: .
V: TRBV6-5
length: 12
J: TRBJ1-4

DNA: TGCGCCAGCCGGAAATCCACAGATACGCAGTATTTT
CDR3: CASRKSTDTQYF
D: .
size: .
V: TRBV5-1
length: 12
J: TRBJ2-3

DNA: TGTGCCAGCAGTTTCAGGGGCTCAACTAATGAAAAACTGTTTTTT
CDR3: CASSFRGSTNEKLFF
D: .
size: few
V: TRBV6-5
length: 15
J: TRBJ1-4

DNA: TGTGCCTGGAGTCGGGGTACTCACACTGAAGCTTTCTTT
CDR3: CAWSRGTHTEAFF
D: .
size: few
V: TRBV30
length: 13
J: TRBJ1-1

DNA: TGTGCCAGCAGTTTCCCAGGGTACGATGAAAAACTGTTTTTT
CDR3: CASSFPGYDEKLFF
D: .
size: .
V: TRBV28
length: 14
J: TRBJ1-4

DNA: TGCGCCAGCAGCGTCGGGCCAGGGAGGGAGCAGTTCTTC
CDR3: CASSVGPGREQFF
D: .
size: few
V: TRBV5-1
length: 13
J: TRBJ2-1

DNA: TGTGCCAGCAGCGTAGCCGACGGGACAGGGTACCAAGAGACCCAGTACTTC
CDR3: CASSVADGTGYQETQYF
D: TRBD1
size: few
V: TRBV9
length: 17
J: TRBJ2-5

DNA: TGTGCTAGTGGTTTGGGGGGCCTGCACCTCCACTTT
CDR3: CASGLGGLHLHF
D: .
size: .
V: TRBV12-5
length: 12
J: TRBJ1-6

DNA: TGCGCCAGCAGGGAGGGGGCAGAGAACACTGAAGCTTTCTTT
CDR3: CASREGAENTEAFF
D: TRBD1
size: few
V: TRBV4-3
length: 14
J: TRBJ1-1

DNA: TGTGCCAGCAGCGCTAATGAAAAACTGTTTTTT
CDR3: CASSANEKLFF
D: .
size: .
V: TRBV7-2
length: 11
J: TRBJ1-4

DNA: TGTGCCTGGAGTGTTTTCTTCAATCAGCCCCAGCATTTT
CDR3: CAWSVFFNQPQHF
D: .
size: .
V: TRBV30
length: 13
J: TRBJ1-5

DNA: TGTGCCAGCTCTCAACAGGGGGAAGGGACTGAAGCTTTCTTT
CDR3: CASSQQGEGTEAFF
D: TRBD1
size: .
V: TRBV18
length: 14
J: TRBJ1-1

DNA: TGTGCCAGCAGCTTAACGTTAGCCGACTATGGCTACACCTTC
CDR3: CASSLTLADYGYTF
D: .
size: .
V: TRBV7-2
length: 14
J: TRBJ1-2

DNA: TGTGCCAGTAGTACTTTAGATACGCAGTATTTT
CDR3: CASSTLDTQYF
D: .
size: once
V: TRBV19
length: 11
J: TRBJ2-3

DNA: TGTGCCAGTAGTCCCGAGCTTTTGACAGGGGGCGGCTATGGCTACACCTTC
CDR3: CASSPELLTGGGYGYTF
D: TRBD1
size: .
V: TRBV19
length: 17
J: TRBJ1-2

DNA: TGTGCCAGCAATGGGGGGGGATTCACCGGGGAGCTGTTTTTT
CDR3: CASNGGGFTGELFF
D: TRBD2
size: .
V: TRBV6-6
length: 14
J: TRBJ2-2

DNA: TGTGCCAGCAGCCAAGAACTCAGCTCTGGGGCCAACGTCCTGACTTTC
CDR3: CASSQELSSGANVLTF
D: .
size: .
V: TRBV4-2
length: 16
J: TRBJ2-6

DNA: TGTGCCAGCAGTGCCCAGGGGGTTAATTCACCCCTCCACTTT
CDR3: CASSAQGVNSPLHF
D: TRBD1
size: .
V: TRBV2
length: 14
J: TRBJ1-6

DNA: TGTGCCAGCAGTGAATGGGGACAGCGGTCCTACGAGCAGTACTTC
CDR3: CASSEWGQRSYEQYF
D: TRBD1
size: .
V: TRBV6-1
length: 15
J: TRBJ2-7

DNA: TGTGCCAGCAGCTTGTTTGGGACACAAAATAGCAATCAGCCCCAGCATTTT
CDR3: CASSLFGTQNSNQPQHF
D: .
size: .
V: TRBV5-6
length: 17
J: TRBJ1-5

DNA: TGTGCCAGCAGCTTAGGGTTCACGGGGACTGAAGCTTTCTTT
CDR3: CASSLGFTGTEAFF
D: .
size: .
V: TRBV11-1
length: 14
J: TRBJ1-1

DNA: TGTGCCAGCAGCGTAAGCGGGACAGGGGGCGGGGAGACCCAGTACTTC
CDR3: CASSVSGTGGGETQYF
D: TRBD1
size: once
V: TRBV9
length: 16
J: TRBJ2-5

DNA: TGTGCCAGTAGTATTGGGACAGGGGCGTTTGGGAGCAATCAGCCCCAGCATTTT
CDR3: CASSIGTGAFGSNQPQHF
D: TRBD1
size: .
V: TRBV19
length: 18
J: TRBJ1-5

DNA: TGTGCCAGCAGCTCGGTGGGACAGGGGAACACTGAAGCTTTCTTT
CDR3: CASSSVGQGNTEAFF
D: TRBD1
size: .
V: TRBV5-5
length: 15
J: TRBJ1-1

DNA: TGCGCCAGCAGCCAAATCTCAGGGGAGCAGTACTTC
CDR3: CASSQISGEQYF
D: .
size: few
V: TRBV4-1
length: 12
J: TRBJ2-7

DNA: TGTGCCAGCAGCCCGAGGGAGTTTGAGCAGTTCTTC
CDR3: CASSPREFEQFF
D: .
size: .
V: TRBV5-8
length: 12
J: TRBJ2-1

DNA: TGTGCCAGCAGCCAGGACAGCCTTGGGGATACGCAGTATTTT
CDR3: CASSQDSLGDTQYF
D: .
size: few
V: TRBV7-7
length: 14
J: TRBJ2-3

DNA: TGCGCCAGCAGCTCTCCGGGACAGGGAATCTGGAACTACACCTTC
CDR3: CASSSPGQGIWNYTF
D: TRBD1
size: .
V: TRBV4-1
length: 15
J: TRBJ1-2

DNA: TGCGCCAGCAGCCGCACGCAGGGGGTTTTGGAGACCCAGTACTTC
CDR3: CASSRTQGVLETQYF
D: TRBD1
size: .
V: TRBV5-1
length: 15
J: TRBJ2-5

DNA: TGTGCCAGCAGCTTGGGATCCGGGTCAGATTCACCCCTCCACTTT
CDR3: CASSLGSGSDSPLHF
D: .
size: .
V: TRBV7-9
length: 15
J: TRBJ1-6

DNA: TGTGCCAGCAGTCCTGGGACAGGGCGTTATAGCAATCAGCCCCAGCATTTT
CDR3: CASSPGTGRYSNQPQHF
D: TRBD1
size: few
V: TRBV2
length: 17
J: TRBJ1-5

DNA: TGTGCCAGAAGCTTGCGGGAGGGAGAGAACACTGAAGCTTTCTTT
CDR3: CARSLREGENTEAFF
D: .
size: .
V: TRBV5-3
length: 15
J: TRBJ1-1

DNA: TGTGCCATCAGGGGGGGCAGGGAGGGCTCACCCCTCCACTTT
CDR3: CAIRGGREGSPLHF
D: .
size: .
V: TRBV10-3
length: 14
J: TRBJ1-6

DNA: TGTGCCAGTAGTATTCAGCTGAACACTGAAGCTTTCTTT
CDR3: CASSIQLNTEAFF
D: .
size: once
V: TRBV19
length: 13
J: TRBJ1-1

DNA: TGTGCCACCAGCAGAGATAGGTATGAGCAGTTCTTC
CDR3: CATSRDRYEQFF
D: .
size: .
V: TRBV15
length: 12
J: TRBJ2-1

DNA: TGTGCCAGCAGCCTCAGGGGGAGGGGCACAGATACGCAGTATTTT
CDR3: CASSLRGRGTDTQYF
D: .
size: .
V: TRBV7-2
length: 15
J: TRBJ2-3

DNA: TGTGCCAGCAGCTTAGGAACGAGGAAAGGGGAGACCCAGTACTTC
CDR3: CASSLGTRKGETQYF
D: .
size: .
V: TRBV7-2
length: 15
J: TRBJ2-5

DNA: TGTGCCAGCAGCTCACAGGGGACCAACACCGGGGAGCTGTTTTTT
CDR3: CASSSQGTNTGELFF
D: TRBD1
size: .
V: TRBV7-3
length: 15
J: TRBJ2-2

DNA: TGTGCCAGCTCACCAGGCCTTAATTCACCCCTCCACTTT
CDR3: CASSPGLNSPLHF
D: .
size: few
V: TRBV18
length: 13
J: TRBJ1-6

DNA: TGTGCCAGCAGCCTGGACAGGGGGCAATCACCCCTCCACTTT
CDR3: CASSLDRGQSPLHF
D: TRBD1
size: .
V: TRBV7-9
length: 14
J: TRBJ1-6

DNA: TGTGCCAGCAGCTATCAGGGAGGCTACACCTTC
CDR3: CASSYQGGYTF
D: .
size: .
V: TRBV7-9
length: 11
J: TRBJ1-2

DNA: TGCAGCGTTGAAGGGGGGGCAGGGTCCTACGAGCAGTACTTC
CDR3: CSVEGGAGSYEQYF
D: .
size: .
V: TRBV29-1
length: 14
J: TRBJ2-7

DNA: TGCGCCAGCAGCCAGACAGGGGGTGACACTGAAGCTTTCTTT
CDR3: CASSQTGGDTEAFF
D: TRBD1
size: .
V: TRBV4-1
length: 14
J: TRBJ1-1

DNA: TGTGCCAGCAGCTTAGTTAGCGGGGGCGCTGGGACCCAGTACTTC
CDR3: CASSLVSGGAGTQYF
D: TRBD2
size: .
V: TRBV7-6
length: 15
J: TRBJ2-5

DNA: TGCAGCGTTGAAACGGCCTACGAGCAGTACTTC
CDR3: CSVETAYEQYF
D: .
size: .
V: TRBV29-1
length: 11
J: TRBJ2-7

DNA: TGTGCCAGTAGCCCCCGGGCCCAGAACACCGGGGAGCTGTTTTTT
CDR3: CASSPRAQNTGELFF
D: .
size: .
V: TRBV19
length: 15
J: TRBJ2-2

DNA: TGTGCCAGCAGCAGCGGGGCCGCTACCAATGAGCAGTTCTTC
CDR3: CASSSGAATNEQFF
D: TRBD2
size: .
V: TRBV11-3
length: 14
J: TRBJ2-1

DNA: TGTGCCAGCAGCTTACTAGCGGGGGACACCGGGGAGCTGTTTTTT
CDR3: CASSLLAGDTGELFF
D: TRBD2
size: .
V: TRBV4-2
length: 15
J: TRBJ2-2

DNA: TGCGCCAGCAGCGGGGGAGCGAACTATGGCTACACCTTC
CDR3: CASSGGANYGYTF
D: .
size: .
V: TRBV5-1
length: 13
J: TRBJ1-2

DNA: TGTGCCAGCAGACTAGGGGGGGCGGATGAAAAACTGTTTTTT
CDR3: CASRLGGADEKLFF
D: .
size: .
V: TRBV7-6
length: 14
J: TRBJ1-4

DNA: TGTGCCAGTAGTATGGACAGGGCTAACTATGGCTACACCTTC
CDR3: CASSMDRANYGYTF
D: TRBD1
size: once
V: TRBV19
length: 14
J: TRBJ1-2

DNA: TGTGCCAGCAGCTTAGAAACGGGTAGAGAGCAGTACTTC
CDR3: CASSLETGREQYF
D: .
size: .
V: TRBV7-9
length: 13
J: TRBJ2-7

DNA: TGTGCCAGCAGCCGAGATAGCGGATTGGCCGGGGAGCTGTTTTTT
CDR3: CASSRDSGLAGELFF
D: .
size: few
V: TRBV5-4
length: 15
J: TRBJ2-2

DNA: TGTGCCTGGGGACAGTATGGGCAGCCCCAGCATTTT
CDR3: CAWGQYGQPQHF
D: .
size: .
V: TRBV30
length: 12
J: TRBJ1-5